What follows are 27 T cell receptor beta chains derived from one specimen sequenced in a study of T cell therapy after organ transplantation. Clones were read by immunoSEQ multiplex PCR, and TCRdb kept only the in-frame ones, dropping some. The data hold around 50,000 clones, with about 95% observed a single time. These receptors' antigens are unknown. The starting material was CD8+ T cells from blood, obtained before autologous CMV-specific T cell therapy. Receptors were obtained from a human patient who had received a solid organ transplant and had CMV disease.

The rearrangement joins TRBV13 to TRBJ1-1; D remains ambiguous. V shed 5 bases and J shed 4 bases, with 11 bases lying between them. Germline CDR1 is PRHDT and CDR2 is FYEKMQ (reference sequence). The CDR3 length is 13 residues. The CDR3 bases are TGTGCCAGCAGCCCGGCCCGACTCACTGAAGCTTTCTTT. The encoded protein is CASSPARLTEAFF.

The genes are TRBV25-1 and TRBJ2-2; perhaps TRBD1 as D (5 bases). The V gene lost 1 base and the J gene lost 0 bases, with 9 bases spanning the gap. The CDR3 covers 16 residues. Germline V gives CDR1 MGHDK, CDR2 SYGVNS. CDR3 sequence (DNA): TGTGCCAGCAGTGAATTCAAGGGGACGAACACCGGGGAGCTGTTTTTT. It is translated as CASSEFKGTNTGELFF.

The rearrangement joins TRBV29-1 to TRBJ2-5, with a weak D call TRBD2 (6 bases). V was pared by 5 bases and J by 1 base, with 17 bases between. The CDR3 loop spans 15 amino acids. Germline V gives CDR1 SQVTM, CDR2 ANQGSEA. The CDR3 sequence is CSVLVAGSTQETQYF. CDR3 DNA sequence: TGCAGCGTTTTGGTCGCGGGATCCACCCAAGAGACCCAGTACTTC.

The chain links TRBV5-5 to TRBJ1-1; D gene uncertain. Trimming took 1 base from V and 1 from J, leaving 5 bases between them. This CDR3 has 13 amino acids. CDR1 and CDR2 (germline): SGHKS, YYEKEE (reference sequence). The CDR3 nucleotides read TGTGCCAGCAGCTTGTGGACGAACACTGAAGCTTTCTTT. Its translation is CASSLWTNTEAFF.

CDR3 DNA sequence: TGTGCCAGCAGCTTTCAGGGGGCGGATGAAAAACTGTTTTTT. Protein product: CASSFQGADEKLFF. The genes are TRBV7-9 and TRBJ1-4, with TRBD1 matching 8 bases. CDR3 size: 14 residues. Germline values: CDR1 SEHNR, CDR2 FQNEAQ (reference sequence). The ends lost 3 bases at V and 6 bases at J; junction bases unmatched: 3. Full variable domain (outside the CDR3, taken from reference TRBV7-9 and TRBJ1-4): DTGVSQNPRHKITKRGQNVTFRCDPISEHNRLYWYRQTLGQGPEFLTYFQNEAQLEKSRLLSDRFSAERPKGSFSTLEIQRTEQGDSAMYLCASSFQGADEKLFFGSGTQLSVL.

The chain carries TRBV2 and TRBJ1-2; D possibly corresponds to TRBD1 (5 bases). Germline V gene sequence: CDR1 SNHLY, CDR2 FYNNEI. V was cut by 0 bases and J by 7 bases, with 15 bases left in between. The CDR3 is 15 amino acids. This CDR3 is CASSEAFGAPGGYTF. As DNA, the CDR3 is TGTGCCAGCAGTGAAGCGTTCGGGGCCCCAGGTGGCTACACCTTC.

This CDR3 is CASRDRDRLEQYF. DNA for the CDR3: TGTGCCAGCAGGGACAGGGATCGGCTCGAGCAGTACTTC. V usage is TRBV2 and J usage is TRBJ2-7; 8 nucleotides align to TRBD1. Germline V lookup: CDR1 SNHLY, CDR2 FYNNEI. The J segment lost 6 bases and the V segment lost 6 bases, leaving 7 bases of the junction unmatched. The CDR3 runs 13 residues.

The chain joins TRBV6-6 to TRBJ1-6; the D is unclear. The germline V gene has CDR1 MNHNY and CDR2 SVGAGI (reference sequence). The CDR3 has 14 residues. Trimming left V 7 bases short and J 10 bases short, with 17 bases between. This CDR3 reads CASTINPGVSPLHF. The CDR3 bases are TGTGCCAGCACAATAAATCCGGGCGTATCACCCCTCCACTTT.

The chain couples TRBV7-3 to TRBJ2-1; TRBD1 matches 8 bases. The germline V gene encodes CDR1 SGHTA and CDR2 FQGTGA. This CDR3 contains 14 residues. The V and J ends lost 6 bases and 4 bases, in that order; junction bases with no gene match: 5. CDR3: CASSAQGAYNEQFF. CDR3 bases: TGTGCCAGCAGTGCCCAGGGGGCTTACAATGAGCAGTTCTTC.

This chain uses TRBV2 with TRBJ2-1; unclear D gene. Germline lookup yields CDR1 SNHLY and CDR2 FYNNEI. The CDR3 sequence is 15 residues long. The ends were cut back, 7 bases at V and 5 bases at J, with 18 bases in the middle. The CDR3 protein is CASTVGIGRDNEQFF. For the CDR3, the DNA is TGTGCCAGCACGGTGGGGATCGGTAGGGACAATGAGCAGTTCTTC.

The chain links TRBV7-3 to TRBJ2-1; TRBD2 matches 14 bases. CDR3 length: 16 residues. V dropped 3 bases and J dropped 7; count of bases not matched to a gene: 5. Per germline, CDR1 SGHTA and CDR2 FQGTGA. The CDR3 nucleotides read TGTGCCAGCAGCTTCAGACTAGCGGGGGGGCAAAATGAGCAGTTCTTC. Its protein is CASSFRLAGGQNEQFF.

The gene calls are TRBV30 and TRBJ2-5; D might be TRBD1 (6 bases). Trimming cost V 0 bases and J 3 bases, with 8 bases left between them. The length of the CDR3 is 13 residues. Germline V lookup: CDR1 GTSNPN, CDR2 SVGIG (reference sequence). As DNA, the CDR3 is TGTGCCTGGAGTGTAAACAGGGAAGAGACCCAGTACTTC. It yields the protein CAWSVNREETQYF.

The J gene is TRBJ1-1, the V gene TRBV10-3; TRBD1 might be the D (6 bases). Germline CDR1 and CDR2: ENHRY and SYGVKD. CDR3 length equals 15 residues. The V and J ends lost 3 bases and 4 bases respectively, with 15 bases between them. Here the CDR3 DNA reads TGTGCCATCAGTGACCTAACGGGGGCACGCACTGAAGCTTTCTTT. Translating gives CAISDLTGARTEAFF.

CDR3: CASSISDPKISPLHF. The CDR3 DNA is TGTGCCAGCAGTATTTCAGACCCTAAGATTTCACCCCTCCACTTT. The V gene is TRBV6-1, the J gene TRBJ1-6, with D unclear. Germline V lookup: CDR1 MNHNS, CDR2 SASEGT. CDR3 size: 15 residues. Trimming pared 5 bases from V and 9 bases from J, leaving 17 bases between.

Note on this clone: Other DNA sequences in the sample encode the same CDR3. The rearrangement links TRBV4-2 to TRBJ2-2; D tentatively reads TRBD1 or TRBD2 (5 bases each). V was clipped by 5 bases and J by 8 bases, with 15 bases between them. The CDR3 is made up of 14 amino acids. The germline V gene encodes CDR1 LGHNA and CDR2 YNFKEQ. The CDR3 DNA is TGTGCCAGCAGCGATCCCGGGGCAAGGGGGGAGCTGTTTTTT. Translated: CASSDPGARGELFF.

This chain links TRBV10-3 with TRBJ2-7; D might be TRBD2 (7 bases). V lost 0 bases and J lost 7, with 13 bases in between. The CDR3 runs 14 residues. The germline V gene has CDR1 ENHRY and CDR2 SYGVKD. CDR3 loop: CAISESTGGLEQYF. The DNA of the CDR3 is TGTGCCATCAGTGAGTCTACGGGGGGCCTTGAGCAGTACTTC.

This chain joins TRBV19 and TRBJ2-1; TRBD1 aligns across 10 bases. Germline values: CDR1 LNHDA, CDR2 SQIVND (reference sequence). The trim removed 1 base at V and 5 bases at J, leaving 8 bases unmatched. This CDR3 comprises 17 residues. DNA for the CDR3: TGTGCCAGTAGTATAGGCCCTGGGACAGGGGTGGACAATGAGCAGTTCTTC. Translated: CASSIGPGTGVDNEQFF.

V is TRBV30 and J is TRBJ1-1; D remains ambiguous. The CDR3 covers 11 residues. Germline-derived CDR1 and CDR2 are GTSNPN and SVGIG (reference sequence). V lost 3 bases and J lost 1, with 3 bases in between. CDR3 bases: TGTGCCTGGAGGGCGAACACTGAAGCTTTCTTT. Amino acid sequence: CAWRANTEAFF.

The V gene is TRBV12-5, the J gene TRBJ2-3; D is tentatively TRBD1 or TRBD2 (5 bases each). The germline V and J ends were trimmed by 4 bases and 3 bases, with 17 bases remaining between them. Germline values: CDR1 LGHNT, CDR2 FRNRAP. The CDR3 spans 16 residues. In nucleotides, the CDR3 is TGTGCTAGTGGTTCCGGTTTTGGGGGACGAACAGATACGCAGTATTTT. As protein: CASGSGFGGRTDTQYF.

The V gene is TRBV30, the J gene TRBJ2-2; 10 nucleotides match TRBD2. The germline gives CDR1 GTSNPN, CDR2 SVGIG (reference sequence). CDR3 size: 16 residues. V lost 3 bases to trimming and J lost 5 bases; unmatched junction nucleotides: 9. Here the CDR3 DNA reads TGTGCCTGGAGAGCTAGCGGGAGCGGAGAAACCGGGGAGCTGTTTTTT. Its protein product is CAWRASGSGETGELFF.

The genes are TRBV19 and TRBJ2-1; D remains ambiguous. CDR3 length: 14 residues. Germline V CDR1 and CDR2: LNHDA, SQIVND (reference sequence). Between the trimmed V and J ends, which lost 10 bases and 4 bases, there was a span of 17 bases. CDR3 sequence reads: CATTQMDGYNEQFF. As DNA, the CDR3 is TGTGCCACAACCCAAATGGACGGGTACAATGAGCAGTTCTTC.

The chain has TRBV10-3 and TRBJ1-2; no firm D call. The germline V and J ends were trimmed by 7 bases and 6 bases, with 18 bases remaining between them. The CDR3 totals 14 residues. The germline gives CDR1 ENHRY, CDR2 SYGVKD. The CDR3 region has the DNA TGTGCCATCATGGACGGTAGTACGATCAATGGCTACACCTTC. Translation gives CAIMDGSTINGYTF.

The rearrangement joins TRBV30 to TRBJ2-1, with 8 bases aligning to TRBD2. There are 15 residues in the CDR3. Looked up from germline, CDR1 is GTSNPN and CDR2 is SVGIG (reference sequence). The J segment lost 4 bases and the V segment lost 3 bases, leaving 8 bases of the junction unmatched. As DNA, the CDR3 is TGTGCCTGGAGCCTTCCTAGCGGGTTTTACAATGAGCAGTTCTTC. Amino acids: CAWSLPSGFYNEQFF.

The chain uses TRBV7-9 and TRBJ1-5; D remains ambiguous. Between the trimmed V and J ends, which lost 4 bases and 4 bases, there was a span of 14 bases. CDR1 and CDR2 (germline): SEHNR, FQNEAQ (reference sequence). The CDR3 covers 15 residues. CDR3 sequence (DNA): TGTGCCAGCAGCTCCACCATTACCAGGAATCAGCCCCAGCATTTT. Translation gives CASSSTITRNQPQHF.

The chain has TRBV27 and TRBJ2-7, with 15 positions matching TRBD2. The CDR3 consists of 15 residues. Germline-derived CDR1 and CDR2 are MNHEY and SMNVEV (reference sequence). After removal of 10 bases from V and 5 bases from J, the junction contained 9 bases not matched to a gene. CDR3 sequence reads: CATQGLAGGAHEQYF. The CDR3 DNA follows: TGTGCCACCCAGGGACTAGCGGGAGGAGCCCACGAGCAGTACTTC.

The chain employs TRBV6-5 and TRBJ1-5; D uncertain. The V gene's germline CDR1 is MNHEY and CDR2 SVGAGI. V was shortened by 6 bases and J by 2 bases, with 5 bases between the two germline ends. The CDR3 is made up of 12 amino acids. Here the CDR3 DNA reads TGTGCCAGCAGGGGCGGCAATCAGCCCCAGCATTTT. As protein: CASRGGNQPQHF.

The chain combines TRBV19 with TRBJ2-7; D assignment may be TRBD1 or TRBD2 (5 bases each). Germline V lookup: CDR1 LNHDA, CDR2 SQIVND (reference sequence). The CDR3 totals 13 residues. The V end lost 6 bases, the J end lost 3 bases, and 12 bases lay between the germline ends. CDR3 residues: CASRGTQLYEQYF. The CDR3 coding sequence is TGTGCCAGTAGAGGGACGCAACTCTACGAGCAGTACTTC.